Shown below are 18 T cell receptor beta chains from a single sample sequenced in a study of OX40 agonist ivuxolimab in advanced cancers. Libraries were prepared by immunoSEQ multiplex PCR; TCRdb keeps only in-frame clonotypes and omits some of them. The profile shows approximately 70,000 clones, roughly 82% of them singletons. The sample in question was CD4+ or CD8+ T cells sorted from blood, obtained in a trial of the OX40 agonist ivuxolimab. The receptor set was obtained from an adult with an advanced solid tumor such as melanoma, head and neck, liver or kidney cancer.

This clone came up a few times. This sequence joins TRBV6-5 and TRBJ2-6; the D is unclear. Germline CDR1 is MNHEY and CDR2 is SVGAGI. There are 15 residues in the CDR3. The ends were cut back, 4 bases at V and 2 bases at J, with 9 bases in the middle. CDR3 in amino acids: CASSLGLAGANVLTF. The CDR3 region has the DNA TGTGCCAGCAGTTTGGGTCTCGCTGGGGCCAACGTCCTGACTTTC.

V usage is TRBV18 and J usage is TRBJ2-7; D may correspond to TRBD1 or TRBD2 (5 bases each). The CDR3 runs to 16 residues. V was trimmed by 0 bases and J by 6 bases, leaving 18 bases between them. Germline values: CDR1 KGHSH, CDR2 LQKENI. The CDR3 spells CASSPPRGGKGSEQYF. CDR3 nucleotide sequence: TGTGCCAGCTCACCACCGAGGGGTGGGAAGGGCTCCGAGCAGTACTTC.

A single count supports this clone. The chain links TRBV19 to TRBJ2-3; TRBD2 matches 13 bases. Germline trimming cut 5 bases from V and 1 base from J; bases unmatched to any gene: 6. The CDR3 length is 17 residues. The germline gives CDR1 LNHDA, CDR2 SQIVND (reference sequence). CDR3 nucleotide sequence: TGTGCCAGTAGTCCCGGACTAGCGGGGGCTCGCACAGATACGCAGTATTTT. Translation: CASSPGLAGARTDTQYF.

This clone came up once. V is TRBV2 and J is TRBJ2-3, with a weak D call TRBD1 (6 bases). Germline CDR1 and CDR2: SNHLY and FYNNEI. V was pared by 6 bases and J by 2 bases, with 15 bases between. CDR3 size: 15 residues. This chain's CDR3 is CASSKDRTDTDTQYF. As DNA, the CDR3 is TGTGCCAGCAGCAAAGACAGGACCGACACAGATACGCAGTATTTT.

V gene TRBV11-3 combines with J gene TRBJ2-5, with no clear D. CDR1 is SGHNT, CDR2 YENEEA, per germline. Trimming took 1 base from V and 1 from J, leaving 7 bases between them. This CDR3 spans 14 amino acids. CDR3 sequence: CASSLGGSQETQYF. CDR3 DNA: TGTGCCAGCAGCTTAGGGGGATCCCAAGAGACCCAGTACTTC.

The rearrangement links TRBV2 to TRBJ2-5; 7 nucleotides agree with TRBD1. After removal of 8 bases from V and 5 bases from J, the junction contained 5 bases not matched to a gene. This CDR3 has 12 amino acids. The germline gives CDR1 SNHLY, CDR2 FYNNEI. DNA for the CDR3: TGTGCCAGCCGGGACAGAGGGGAGACCCAGTACTTC. Protein product: CASRDRGETQYF.

The genes are TRBV4-3 and TRBJ2-6; TRBD2 matches 7 bases. CDR1 and CDR2 (germline): LGHNA, YSLEER. The CDR3 length is 16 residues. J gave up 4 bases and V 1 base, and 4 bases lay outside the gene matches. CDR3 sequence reads: CASSQAREAGANVLTF. The DNA for the CDR3 is TGCGCCAGCAGCCAAGCCCGGGAGGCCGGGGCCAACGTCCTGACTTTC.

V usage is TRBV2 and J usage is TRBJ2-4; possibly TRBD2 for D (5 bases). The germline V gene encodes CDR1 SNHLY and CDR2 FYNNEI. The V end lost 8 bases, the J end lost 0 bases, and 11 bases lay between the germline ends. CDR3 length equals 14 residues. The DNA for the CDR3 is TGTGCCAGCGGCGGAGGATCAGCCAAAAACATTCAGTACTTC. It translates to CASGGGSAKNIQYF.

This chain connects TRBV28 to TRBJ2-3; 13 bases fit TRBD2. J was trimmed by 0 bases and V by 8 bases; bases with no gene match: 8. Germline loops: CDR1 MDHEN, CDR2 SYDVKM. The CDR3 covers 17 residues. The CDR3 nucleotides read TGTGCCAGCTCGGGACCGGGACTAGCGGGAAGCACAGATACGCAGTATTTT. The encoded protein is CASSGPGLAGSTDTQYF.

The chain recombines TRBV6-6 with TRBJ2-7; unclear D gene. The V gene lost 0 bases and the J gene lost 9 bases, with 12 bases spanning the gap. The CDR3 has 13 amino acids. CDR1 is MNHNY and CDR2 is SVGAGI in the germline V gene (reference sequence). Here the CDR3 reads CASSYSPSLGQYV. CDR3 coding DNA: TGTGCCAGCAGTTACTCTCCCTCCCTCGGGCAGTACGTC.

The rearrangement joins TRBV5-1 to TRBJ2-7, with 13 nucleotides matching TRBD2. V lost 4 bases and J lost 4; bases outside the gene matches: 8. The CDR3 contains 16 residues. Germline CDR1 reads SGHRS; CDR2 reads YFSETQ. The CDR3 sequence: CASSNRTSGSGYEQYF. For the CDR3, the DNA is TGCGCCAGCAGCAACCGGACTAGCGGGAGTGGTTACGAGCAGTACTTC.

This clone was seen a single time. CDR3 DNA sequence: TGCAGCGCCTACGATTCTGACACCTACAATGAGCAGTTCTTC. Protein: CSAYDSDTYNEQFF. J is TRBJ2-1 and V is TRBV29-1; D remains ambiguous. V was shortened by 7 bases and J by 2 bases, with 15 bases between the two germline ends. The germline V gene encodes CDR1 SQVTM and CDR2 ANQGSEA. The CDR3 spans 14 residues.

The V and J genes are TRBV27 and TRBJ2-3; D not certain. V lost 1 base and J lost 2, with 4 bases in between. The CDR3 runs 13 residues. CDR1 is MNHEY and CDR2 is SMNVEV in the germline V gene (reference sequence). The CDR3 DNA is TGTGCCAGCAGTTTATGGATCACAGATACGCAGTATTTT. Amino acid sequence: CASSLWITDTQYF.

In its sample, this clone was seen once. This sequence joins TRBV7-9 and TRBJ2-3; no reliable D call. Germline V gene sequence: CDR1 SEHNR, CDR2 FQNEAQ (reference sequence). CDR3 size: 16 residues. Deletions cut 1 base from V and 1 base from J, with 12 bases between. This chain's CDR3 is CASSLEGGLRTDTQYF. The CDR3 region has the DNA TGTGCCAGCAGCTTAGAAGGCGGCTTACGCACAGATACGCAGTATTTT.

The chain couples TRBV7-3 to TRBJ2-7; D may be TRBD1 (7 bases). Deletions cut 4 bases from V and 3 bases from J, with 16 bases between. Germline V gives CDR1 SGHTA, CDR2 FQGTGA. The CDR3 runs to 15 residues. The CDR3 DNA reads TGTGCCAGCAGCTCTCAGGGGGGCAGTATCTACGAGCAGTACTTC. Its translation: CASSSQGGSIYEQYF.

V is TRBV28 and J is TRBJ2-1, with TRBD1 identical over 8 bases. This CDR3 region has 13 residues. Germline CDR1 is MDHEN and CDR2 is SYDVKM. V shed 7 bases and J 9 bases; nucleotides not matched to a gene: 8. The CDR3 loop reads CASIQGAFGEQFF. For the CDR3, the DNA is TGTGCCAGCATTCAGGGGGCGTTTGGTGAGCAGTTCTTC.

V gene TRBV2 combines with J gene TRBJ2-3; no clear D gene. Germline CDR1 SNHLY, CDR2 FYNNEI. Between the trimmed V and J ends, which lost 6 bases and 4 bases, there was a span of 17 bases. This CDR3 contains 15 residues. In nucleotides, the CDR3 is TGTGCCAGCAGGAAGGACGCCGCATCGCCAGATACGCAGTATTTT. This gives the protein CASRKDAASPDTQYF.

This sequence joins TRBV6-1 and TRBJ1-5; D is ambiguous. The CDR3 is 11 residues long. V gave up 11 bases and J gave up 7 bases, with 12 bases separating them. In germline, CDR1 is MNHNS, CDR2 SASEGT. CDR3 in DNA: TGTGCCGGAGGGAAATACCAGCCCCAGCATTTT. This sequence encodes CAGGKYQPQHF.